This entry describes one TCR beta chain. These data are taken from a study of technical replicates of blood from several donors. Generated by immunoSEQ multiplex PCR, the TCRdb table keeps only in-frame clones and is missing some. The repertoire holds 80,000 or so clones, 90% to 97% seen once, with 0.2% in the top ten. The TCR was taken from a human donor in good health. The source material was T cells isolated from PBMCs.

As DNA, the CDR3 is TGTGCCAGCAGTTTTACAGGGAATGAGCAGTTCTTC. This sequence encodes CASSFTGNEQFF. The chain recombines TRBV27 with TRBJ2-1, with D maybe TRBD1 (6 bases). Trimming stripped 3 bases from V and 7 bases from J, with 7 bases between. This CDR3 has 12 residues. CDR1 MNHEY and CDR2 SMNVEV come from the germline V gene (reference sequence).